These 12 T cell receptor beta chains share one sample of origin, sequenced in a study of blood T cell repertoires in COVID-19. Sequenced by immunoSEQ multiplex PCR; TCRdb stores in-frame clones only, minus some. The sample shows under 550,000 clones, around 90% of them seen only once. Sequencing was done on a sample of peripheral blood. These TCRs come from a man aged 18 to 29 with COVID-19, enrolled during active disease.

Turning to this clone: Mismatch with germline at one junction end may stem from a read error. The chain has TRBV7-8 and TRBJ2-7, with D possibly being TRBD2 (6 bases). Germline CDR1 and CDR2: SGHVS and FQNEAQ. The CDR3 covers 16 residues. This CDR3 reads CASSLAGTFSSYEQYF. CDR3 DNA sequence: TGTGCCAGCAGCCTAGCCGGGACTTTCAGCTCCTACGAGCAGTACTTC.

The CDR3 region has the DNA TGCGCCAGCAGCCAAGATGGGCAGGGAGGACAGCCCCAGCATTTT. It encodes CASSQDGQGGQPQHF. V gene TRBV4-1 combines with J gene TRBJ1-5; D perhaps matches TRBD1 (5 bases). CDR1 MGHRA and CDR2 YSYEKL come from the germline V gene. CDR3 length: 15 amino acids. Trimming left V 0 bases short and J 7 bases short, with 13 bases between.

DNA for the CDR3: TGTGCCAGCCGACGGCCAGGAGGGACAGAGACTTACGAGCAGTACTTC. This sequence encodes CASRRPGGTETYEQYF. The genes are TRBV27 and TRBJ2-7, with D perhaps matching TRBD1 (7 bases). V shed 8 bases and J shed 4 bases, with 24 bases lying between them. CDR1 MNHEY and CDR2 SMNVEV come from the germline V gene (reference sequence). The CDR3 runs 16 residues.

This chain connects TRBV5-5 to TRBJ2-5, with 7 bases identical to TRBD2. This CDR3 spans 15 amino acids. Germline CDR1 SGHKS, CDR2 YYEKEE (reference sequence). With V trimmed by 6 bases and J by 4 bases, 12 bases remained unmatched. CDR3 bases: TGTGCCAGCACCCTGGGGGGAGGGGTGGGAGAGACCCAGTACTTC. It is translated as CASTLGGGVGETQYF.

The rearrangement joins TRBV24-1 to TRBJ2-6; 9 nucleotides agree with TRBD1. CDR3 length: 18 amino acids. J was trimmed by 0 bases and V by 4 bases; bases with no gene match: 6. Germline-derived CDR1 and CDR2 are KGHDR and SFDVKD. The CDR3 protein is CATSDPGQGDSGANVLTF. Here the CDR3 DNA reads TGTGCCACCAGTGACCCGGGACAGGGCGACTCTGGGGCCAACGTCCTGACTTTC.

The sample holds one count of this clone. Within the sample, other DNA sequences also encode this same CDR3. This sequence joins TRBV6-5 and TRBJ2-7; 7 bases agree with TRBD1. The V and J ends lost 6 bases and 2 bases, in that order; junction bases with no gene match: 7. The germline gives CDR1 MNHEY, CDR2 SVGAGI. The CDR3 extends over 14 amino acids. The chain's CDR3 is CASSHRGPTYEQYF. The DNA of the CDR3 is TGTGCCAGCAGCCACAGGGGCCCAACCTACGAGCAGTACTTC.

The V call is TRBV28, the J call TRBJ1-5, with D hard to call. CDR1 and CDR2 (germline): MDHEN, SYDVKM. The CDR3 contains 14 residues. The V gene lost 2 bases and the J gene lost 3 bases, with 8 bases spanning the gap. The CDR3 DNA reads TGTGCCAGCAGTTTAGAGGAGGACAATCAGCCCCAGCATTTT. It codes for CASSLEEDNQPQHF.

The chain recombines TRBV6-5 with TRBJ2-5; D is unclear. Germline V gene data show CDR1 as MNHEY and CDR2 as SVGAGI. Trimming cost V 6 bases and J 5 bases, with 7 bases left between them. The CDR3 runs to 11 residues. The CDR3 nucleotides are TGTGCCAGCAGGAGTTGGGAGACCCAGTACTTC. The encoded protein is CASRSWETQYF.

The chain carries TRBV7-9 and TRBJ1-2, with 12 bases aligning to TRBD1. The ends lost 5 bases at V and 2 bases at J; junction bases unmatched: 12. Germline assignment: CDR1 SEHNR and CDR2 FQNEAQ (reference sequence). CDR3 length: 18 amino acids. Written as DNA, the CDR3 is TGTGCCAGCAGCACGACCGGGACAGGGGGCGTTTTGAACTATGGCTACACCTTC. Protein sequence: CASSTTGTGGVLNYGYTF. Together with reference TRBV7-9 and TRBJ1-2, the CDR3 gives the full variable domain: DTGVSQNPRHKITKRGQNVTFRCDPISEHNRLYWYRQTLGQGPEFLTYFQNEAQLEKSRLLSDRFSAERPKGSFSTLEIQRTEQGDSAMYLCASSTTGTGGVLNYGYTFGSGTRLTVV.

The chain recombines TRBV6-5 with TRBJ2-7, with 11 bases identical to TRBD2. Germline V lookup: CDR1 MNHEY, CDR2 SVGAGI. The V and J ends lost 7 bases and 5 bases, in that order; junction bases with no gene match: 10. The CDR3 covers 15 residues. The CDR3 loop is CASTYTSGSSHEQYF. The CDR3, as DNA: TGTGCCAGCACCTATACTAGCGGGAGTTCCCACGAGCAGTACTTC.

V gene TRBV11-3 combines with J gene TRBJ2-2; D is unclear. Germline lookup yields CDR1 SGHNT and CDR2 YENEEA. The V end was cut by 1 base, the J end by 1 base, with 10 bases between. The CDR3 loop spans 16 amino acids. For the CDR3, the DNA is TGTGCCAGCAGCTTAGTCCTTAGCCGGAACACCGGGGAGCTGTTTTTT. This gives the protein CASSLVLSRNTGELFF. Full variable domain (remainder filled in from reference TRBV11-3 and TRBJ2-2): EAGVVQSPRYKIIEKKQPVAFWCNPISGHNTLYWYLQNLGQGPELLIRYENEEAVDDSQLPKDRFSAERLKGVDSTLKIQPAELGDSAVYLCASSLVLSRNTGELFFGEGSRLTVL.

The V call is TRBV5-4, the J call TRBJ1-6; D is uncertain. V shed 6 bases and J shed 0 bases, with 13 bases lying between them. This CDR3 spans 16 amino acids. CDR1 is SGHNT and CDR2 is YYREEE in the germline V gene (reference sequence). This CDR3 is CASTPGGLSYNSPLHF. In DNA, the CDR3 is TGTGCCAGCACACCGGGTGGCCTCTCCTATAATTCACCCCTCCACTTT.